The clone carrying this TCR beta chain occurred once. cDNA came from about 0.51 to 1 ug RNA primed by random hexamers. A single record per CDR3 protein comes from TCRdb applying MiXCR to the immunoSEQ multiplex PCR reads. The sample includes roughly 150,000 distinct CDR3 sequences, 85% to 95% of them seen just once. The sample is drawn from a study of CD8 T cells in Susac syndrome. The diagnostic criteria were recently defined, and patients with Susac syndrome met them for definite or probable disease. The V gene lost 0 bases and the J gene lost 5 bases, with 13 bases spanning the gap. Looked up from germline, CDR1 is MRHNA and CDR2 is SNTAGT. The CDR3 is 15 amino acids.

The sample was CD4+ T cells from PBMCs. The TCR comes from a human donor with Susac syndrome. The chain links TRBV6-4 to TRBJ1-1, with a weak D call TRBD1 (5 bases). The CDR3 region is CASSDSAGLGTEAFF. Here the CDR3 DNA reads TGTGCCAGCAGTGACTCAGCGGGGCTAGGGACTGAAGCTTTCTTT.